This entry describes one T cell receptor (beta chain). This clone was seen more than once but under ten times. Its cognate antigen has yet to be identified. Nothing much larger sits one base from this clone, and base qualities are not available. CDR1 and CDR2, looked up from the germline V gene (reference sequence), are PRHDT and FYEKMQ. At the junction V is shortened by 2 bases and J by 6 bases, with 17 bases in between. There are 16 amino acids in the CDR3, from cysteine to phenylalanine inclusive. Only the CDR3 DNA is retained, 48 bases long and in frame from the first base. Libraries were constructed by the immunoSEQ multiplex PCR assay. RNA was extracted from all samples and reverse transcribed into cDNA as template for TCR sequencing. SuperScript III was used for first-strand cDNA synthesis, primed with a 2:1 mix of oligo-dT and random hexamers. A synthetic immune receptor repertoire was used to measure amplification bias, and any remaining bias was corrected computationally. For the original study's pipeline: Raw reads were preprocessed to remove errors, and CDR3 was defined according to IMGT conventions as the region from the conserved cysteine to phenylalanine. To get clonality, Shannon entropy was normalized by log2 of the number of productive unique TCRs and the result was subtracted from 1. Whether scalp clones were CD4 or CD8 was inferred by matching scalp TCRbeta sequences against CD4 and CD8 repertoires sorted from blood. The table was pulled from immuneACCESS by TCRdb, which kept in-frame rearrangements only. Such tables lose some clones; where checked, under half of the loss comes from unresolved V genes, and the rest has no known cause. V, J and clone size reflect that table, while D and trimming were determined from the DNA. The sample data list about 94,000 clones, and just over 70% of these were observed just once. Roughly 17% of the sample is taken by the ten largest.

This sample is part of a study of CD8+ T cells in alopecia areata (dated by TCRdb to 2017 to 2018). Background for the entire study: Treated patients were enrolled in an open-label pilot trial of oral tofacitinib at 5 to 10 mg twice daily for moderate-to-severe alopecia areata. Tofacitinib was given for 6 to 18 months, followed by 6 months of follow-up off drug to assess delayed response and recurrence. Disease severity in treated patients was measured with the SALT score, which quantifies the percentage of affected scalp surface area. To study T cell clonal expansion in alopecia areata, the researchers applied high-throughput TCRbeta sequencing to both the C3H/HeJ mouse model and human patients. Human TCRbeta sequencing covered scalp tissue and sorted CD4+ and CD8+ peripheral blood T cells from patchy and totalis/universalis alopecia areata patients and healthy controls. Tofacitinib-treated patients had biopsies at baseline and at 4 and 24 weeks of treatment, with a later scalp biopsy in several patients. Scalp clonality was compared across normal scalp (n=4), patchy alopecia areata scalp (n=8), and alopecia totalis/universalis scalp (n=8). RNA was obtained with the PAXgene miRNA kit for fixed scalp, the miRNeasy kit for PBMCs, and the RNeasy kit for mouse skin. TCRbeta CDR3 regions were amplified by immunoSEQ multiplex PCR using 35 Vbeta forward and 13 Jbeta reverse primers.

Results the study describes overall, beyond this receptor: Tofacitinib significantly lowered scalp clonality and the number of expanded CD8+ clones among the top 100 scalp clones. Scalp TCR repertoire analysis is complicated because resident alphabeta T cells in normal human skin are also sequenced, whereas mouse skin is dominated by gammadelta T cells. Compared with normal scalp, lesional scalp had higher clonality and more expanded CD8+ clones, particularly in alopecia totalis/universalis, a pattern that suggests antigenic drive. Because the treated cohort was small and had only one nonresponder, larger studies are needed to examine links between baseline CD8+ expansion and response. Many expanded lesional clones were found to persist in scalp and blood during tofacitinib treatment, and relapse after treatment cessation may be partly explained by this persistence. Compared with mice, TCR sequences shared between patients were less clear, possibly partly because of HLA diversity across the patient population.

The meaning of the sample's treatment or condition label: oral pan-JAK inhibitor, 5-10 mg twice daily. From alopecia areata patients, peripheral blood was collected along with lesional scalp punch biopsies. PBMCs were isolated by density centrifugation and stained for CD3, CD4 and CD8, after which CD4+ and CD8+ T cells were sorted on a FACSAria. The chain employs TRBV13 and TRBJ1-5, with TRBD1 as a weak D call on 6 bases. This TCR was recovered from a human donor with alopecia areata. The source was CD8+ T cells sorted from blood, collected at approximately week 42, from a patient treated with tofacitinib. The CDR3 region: CASSLRTADVGQPQHF. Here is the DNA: TGTGCCAGCAGCTTACGGACAGCAGACGTAGGTCAGCCCCAGCATTTT.